This TCR beta chain emerged from a study of PD-L1 blockade in urothelial cancer. Whole-study context: At 3 weeks (second dose) and 6 weeks after starting treatment, blood was analyzed.

Only in-frame clones appear in the TCRdb table, and some are missing; sequencing was by immunoSEQ multiplex PCR. The data show under 95,000 clones, with about 85% seen just once and roughly an eighth held by the top ten. This clone has just one count. Time point meaning: pretreatment peripheral blood. Between 1 and 8 samples, pretreatment and on-treatment, were given by each patient. The receptor was derived from a man in his fifties or sixties with urothelial cancer. The sample was PBMCs, taken around atezolizumab (anti-PD-L1) treatment.

In nucleotides, the CDR3 is TGTGCCAGCAGTACAGGGCCTGCGGACACTGAAGCTTTCTTT. It is translated as CASSTGPADTEAFF. The chain links TRBV6-6 to TRBJ1-1, with D tentatively TRBD1 (6 bases). V lost 5 bases, J lost 3 bases, and 13 bases lay in between. The CDR3 runs 14 residues. Germline CDR1 MNHNY, CDR2 SVGAGI (reference sequence).